This T cell receptor (beta chain) was observed in a study of blood T cells in healthy people across ages. Overall study: Template switching picked up about one barcoded beta molecule for each two T cells. General study findings and limits: Per million T cells, TCR beta diversity dropped roughly linearly as age increased. The percentage of naive T cells correlated strongly with TCR beta diversity.

Next came a second PCR, run for about 7 to 12 cycles, which used a sample-barcoded 5' primer along with a J-beta primer mix. TCRdb independently ran MiXCR on the 5' RACE reads; one entry per CDR3 protein. The data contain hundreds of thousands of distinct CDR3 sequences, roughly 64% of them singletons. Remarks on this clonotype: The antigen is not known.

The V end lost 0 bases, the J end lost 7 bases, and 14 bases lay between the germline ends. CDR3 length: 15 residues. CDR1 is SGHNT and CDR2 is YYREEE in the germline V gene (reference sequence). Donors each provided 9.5 to 10 milliliters of peripheral blood. V and J are TRBV5-4 and TRBJ2-1; D may be TRBD1 or TRBD2 (5 bases each). Input material: blood. The receptor was isolated from a man aged 25-45 years in good health. The CDR3 is CASSLGGGPGNEQFF. The CDR3 DNA follows: TGTGCCAGCAGCTTGGGGGGCGGGCCAGGGAATGAGCAGTTCTTC.